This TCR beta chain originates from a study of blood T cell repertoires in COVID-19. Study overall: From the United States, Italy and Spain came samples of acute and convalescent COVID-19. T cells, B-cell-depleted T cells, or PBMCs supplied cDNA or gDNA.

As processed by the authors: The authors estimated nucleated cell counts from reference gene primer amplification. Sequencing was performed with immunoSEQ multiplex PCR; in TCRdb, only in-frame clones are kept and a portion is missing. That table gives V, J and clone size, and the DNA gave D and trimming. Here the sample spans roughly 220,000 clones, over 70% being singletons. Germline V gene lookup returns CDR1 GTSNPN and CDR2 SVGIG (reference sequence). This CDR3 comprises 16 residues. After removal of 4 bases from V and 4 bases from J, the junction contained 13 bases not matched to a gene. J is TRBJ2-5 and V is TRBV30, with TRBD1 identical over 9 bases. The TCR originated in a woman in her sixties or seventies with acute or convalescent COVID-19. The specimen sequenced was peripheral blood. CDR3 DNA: TGTGCCTGGAACCGTCCCGGGACAGGGTCTGGAGAGACCCAGTACTTC. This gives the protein CAWNRPGTGSGETQYF.